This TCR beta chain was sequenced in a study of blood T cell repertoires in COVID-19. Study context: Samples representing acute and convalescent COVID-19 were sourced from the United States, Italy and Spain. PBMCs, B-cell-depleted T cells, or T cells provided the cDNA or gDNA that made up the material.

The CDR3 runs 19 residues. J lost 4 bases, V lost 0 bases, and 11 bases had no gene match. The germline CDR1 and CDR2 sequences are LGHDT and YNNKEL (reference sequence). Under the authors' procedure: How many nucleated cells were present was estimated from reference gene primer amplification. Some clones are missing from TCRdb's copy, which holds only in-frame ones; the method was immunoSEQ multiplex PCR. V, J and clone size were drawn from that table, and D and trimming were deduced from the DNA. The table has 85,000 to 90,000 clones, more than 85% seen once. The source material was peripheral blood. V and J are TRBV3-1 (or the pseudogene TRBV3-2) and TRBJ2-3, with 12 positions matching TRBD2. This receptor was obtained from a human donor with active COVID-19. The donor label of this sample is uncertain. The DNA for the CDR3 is TGTGCCAGCAGCCAAGAAGCCCTAGCGGGGGGGCTCGGGGCAGATACGCAGTATTTT. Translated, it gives CASSQEALAGGLGADTQYF.